This record looks at one TCR beta chain sequence and its context. This clonotype has just a few counts. The antigen it binds to is not known. Per-base quality was not reported, and no clone a single base away is much larger than it. The data are from a study of T cells after yellow fever vaccination (dated by TCRdb to the late 2010s). Describing the broader study: The SMART-Seq v4 Ultra Low Input RNA kit was used to prepare libraries from fractions with low cell numbers. Two healthy male donors, one aged 18 to 30 and one aged 30 to 40 years, were included in the cohort. Bulk TCR alpha and beta repertoires were sequenced longitudinally to track T-cell clones before and after primary and booster YFV17D yellow fever vaccination. Blood samples were taken at several timepoints before and after primary and secondary immunization, and bulk PBMC replicates and cell subsets were isolated. What the work shows at the level of the full study, not this receptor alone: Compared with the primary T-cell response, the secondary T-cell response was weaker but faster, peaking on day 5 rather than day 15. The study included only two donors, which limits how far the findings can be generalized. After the booster, most of the clones that had expanded following primary vaccination were detected again (roughly 97% of CD4 and 88% of CD8), which suggests that memory was broadly maintained. A small fraction of clonotypes appeared in both the CD4 and CD8 compartments, likely as a result of convergent recombination. Because abundant contaminating clonotypes from the bulk population could be contained in FACS-sorted repertoires, computational filtering was required.

The treatment or condition label here, explained by the study, means: live attenuated yellow fever vaccine strain. PBMCs were isolated from peripheral blood using a standard Ficoll-Paque protocol. Dynabeads CD4 and CD8 positive selection kits were used to isolate CD4 and CD8 T-cell fractions. RNA was extracted with TriZol from bulk PBMCs, CD4 and CD8 fractions, and dextramer-positive and dextramer-negative fractions. TCRdb lists the instrument as Illumina NovaSeq 6000. TCR cDNA was made using 5'RACE template switching, a step that added a universal primer site and unique molecular identifiers. Priming for cDNA synthesis came from both the TCR alpha and TCR beta constant segments. Two PCR steps were used to amplify libraries, with sample barcodes and sequencing adapters being added in the second step. Sequencing of libraries was performed on Illumina HiSeq 2500 (2x100 bp) or NovaSeq (2x150 bp). In the source study's methods: MIGEC was used to demultiplex reads and collapse the reads into UMI consensus sequences, and MiXCR was used for V(D)J alignment. Vaccine-responding clonotypes were identified with edgeR using replicate PBMC samples, with FDR below 0.01 and a log2 fold change above 5 up to day 15 being required. CD4 or CD8 identity was assigned to each bulk clonotype according to whether the clonotype was present at higher abundance in the sequenced CD4 repertoire or the sequenced CD8 repertoire. TCRdb reprocessing: public reads trimmed at Q25 with fastp, clones called with MiXCR, in-frame beta chains kept. Entries are consolidated by CDR3 protein sequence, retaining the most common genes and DNA. The authors' filters were not applied to this entry. The sample table records fewer than 100,000 distinct CDR3 sequences; roughly 5.2% of these occur just once. Under 50% of the sample belongs to the ten largest clones.

CDR1 and CDR2 are read off the germline V gene (reference sequence) as SEHNR and FQNEAQ. V trim: 3 bases; J trim: 8 bases; unmatched bases: 6. The CDR3 sequence holds 14 residues, the cysteine and phenylalanine included. Left in the record is the CDR3 DNA by itself, 42 bases read in frame from the first base. The clonotype was recovered from a man between 18 and 29 years old who received the YFV17D yellow fever vaccine. The source material was CD8+ T cells sorted from PBMCs, sampled 10 days after the yellow fever booster vaccination. The chain links TRBV7-9 with TRBJ1-2; 10 bases in the junction line up with TRBD1. DNA sequence: TGTGCCAGCAGCTTTTCCGGGACAGGGGTAGGCTACACCTTC. This gives the protein CASSFSGTGVGYTF.